One and the same sample provided the 16 T cell receptor beta chains below, sequenced in a study of T cells in localized non-small cell lung cancer. The protocol was immunoSEQ multiplex PCR, while the TCRdb copy is restricted to in-frame clones and leaves out a portion. The sample yields more than 11,000 clones, about 92% seen once. Material: peripheral blood mononuclear cells, obtained before any cancer treatment. Receptor source: a man between 40 and 70 years old with stage III lung adenocarcinoma.

This chain uses TRBV6-5 with TRBJ2-7; perhaps D is TRBD1 or TRBD2 (5 bases each). The CDR3 length is 15 residues. CDR1 and CDR2 (germline): MNHEY, SVGAGI. V was cut by 9 bases and J by 0 bases, with 18 bases left in between. The CDR3: CARGRDPVRSYEQYF. The DNA for the CDR3 is TGTGCCAGAGGACGGGACCCCGTTCGCTCCTACGAGCAGTACTTC.

This sequence joins TRBV2 and TRBJ2-7; unclear D gene. Germline values: CDR1 SNHLY, CDR2 FYNNEI. There are 11 residues in the CDR3. V was trimmed by 9 bases and J by 4 bases, leaving 10 bases between them. Here the CDR3 DNA reads TGTGCCAGAAAACGAGGATACGAGCAGTACTTC. This encodes CARKRGYEQYF. The entire variable domain, with the rest obtained from reference TRBV2 and TRBJ2-7, is as follows: EPEVTQTPSHQVTQMGQEVILRCVPISNHLYFYWYRQILGQKVEFLVSFYNNEISEKSEIFDDQFSVERPDGSNFTLKIRSTKLEDSAMYFCARKRGYEQYFGPGTRLTVT.

This chain links TRBV28 with TRBJ1-1; possibly TRBD1 for D (5 bases). Germline-derived CDR1 and CDR2 are MDHEN and SYDVKM. The CDR3 is 13 amino acids. The germline V and J ends were trimmed by 4 bases and 5 bases, with 11 bases remaining between them. The DNA of the CDR3 is TGTGCCAGCAGTTGGGATCAGGGAACTGAAGCTTTCTTT. Translating it yields CASSWDQGTEAFF.

The CDR3 spells CASSQVLQAAYEQYF. In DNA form, the CDR3 reads TGCGCCAGCAGCCAAGTTTTACAGGCCGCCTACGAGCAGTACTTC. This chain joins TRBV4-1 and TRBJ2-7; D might be TRBD1 (5 bases). This CDR3 contains 15 residues. The germline CDR1 and CDR2 sequences are MGHRA and YSYEKL. Deletions cut 1 base from V and 2 bases from J, with 12 bases between.

The CDR3 spells CATLDRVYGYTF. CDR3 nucleotide sequence: TGTGCCACCCTAGACAGGGTCTACGGCTACACCTTC. V usage is TRBV28 and J usage is TRBJ1-2, with 7 bases lining up with TRBD1. Germline-derived CDR1 and CDR2 are MDHEN and SYDVKM. The CDR3 is 12 amino acids. V lost 10 bases and J lost 8; bases outside the gene matches: 10.

The chain couples TRBV5-1 to TRBJ2-5, with 7 bases matching TRBD2. This CDR3 has 14 residues. V was clipped by 3 bases and J by 2 bases; unmatched bases: 4. The germline gives CDR1 SGHRS, CDR2 YFSETQ. CDR3 sequence: CASSYGLEQETQYF. Here the CDR3 DNA reads TGCGCCAGCAGCTACGGACTAGAACAAGAGACCCAGTACTTC.

The V call is TRBV20-1, the J call TRBJ1-1; no definite D call. Trimming took 3 bases from V and 3 from J, leaving 5 bases between them. The CDR3 is 11 amino acids. CDR1 is DFQATT, CDR2 SNEGSKA, per germline (reference sequence). The CDR3 DNA sequence: TGCAGTGCTAGTGAGGACACTGAAGCTTTCTTT. This encodes CSASEDTEAFF.

This clone occurred once. This rearrangement joins TRBV7-3 to TRBJ2-7, with TRBD1 identical over 8 bases. The CDR3 covers 12 residues. After removal of 5 bases from V and 6 bases from J, the junction contained 3 bases not matched to a gene. The germline CDR1 and CDR2 sequences are SGHTA and FQGTGA. CDR3 residues: CASSLDRGEQYF. CDR3 DNA: TGTGCCAGCAGCCTCGACAGGGGCGAGCAGTACTTC.

V usage is TRBV5-1 and J usage is TRBJ2-3, with D perhaps TRBD1 (6 bases). Germline CDR1 and CDR2: SGHRS and YFSETQ. The CDR3 length is 16 residues. V was pared by 0 bases and J by 1 base, with 12 bases between. The chain's CDR3 is CASSLGQDSGTDTQYF. CDR3 bases: TGCGCCAGCAGCTTGGGACAGGACTCAGGCACAGATACGCAGTATTTT.

CDR3 sequence: CSVEGQGNQPQHF. CDR3 nucleotides: TGCAGCGTTGAGGGACAGGGGAATCAGCCCCAGCATTTT. The V call is TRBV29-1, the J call TRBJ1-5; 10 nucleotides align to TRBD1. This CDR3 region has 13 residues. CDR1 SQVTM and CDR2 ANQGSEA come from the germline V gene. The V segment lost 3 bases and the J segment 4 bases; nucleotides outside the gene matches: 0.

The chain joins TRBV6-5 to TRBJ2-1; 10 bases map to TRBD2. The J segment lost 8 bases and the V segment lost 6 bases, leaving 10 bases of the junction unmatched. CDR3 length: 15 amino acids. Germline V gene data show CDR1 as MNHEY and CDR2 as SVGAGI. The chain's CDR3 is CASSHRVAGGYEQFF. Here the CDR3 DNA reads TGTGCCAGCAGCCACCGGGTAGCGGGAGGCTATGAGCAGTTCTTC.

V is TRBV18 and J is TRBJ1-1, with D possibly matching TRBD1 (5 bases). The CDR3 is made up of 12 amino acids. Germline V gene data show CDR1 as KGHSH and CDR2 as LQKENI. Trimming took 2 bases from V and 8 from J, leaving 9 bases between them. CDR3 loop: CASSPGGQEAFF. The CDR3 DNA follows: TGTGCCAGCTCACCAGGCGGACAAGAAGCTTTCTTT.

The V gene is TRBV13, the J gene TRBJ2-2, with TRBD1 as a possible D gene (7 bases). The CDR3 totals 16 residues. Germline CDR1 is PRHDT and CDR2 is FYEKMQ (reference sequence). Trimming stripped 6 bases from V and 5 bases from J, with 19 bases between. CDR3 DNA sequence: TGTGCCAGCAGACATAAGGAGGGGGCGAGGACCGGGGAGCTGTTTTTT. Translation: CASRHKEGARTGELFF.

V gene TRBV9 combines with J gene TRBJ2-3, with 9 bases that match TRBD2. Germline assignment: CDR1 SGDLS and CDR2 YYNGEE. The CDR3 runs to 15 residues. J gave up 6 bases and V 0 bases, and 5 bases lay outside the gene matches. The DNA of the CDR3 is TGTGCCAGCAGCGTAGAAGGTAGCGGGAGTGATACGCAGTATTTT. As protein: CASSVEGSGSDTQYF.

The rearrangement uses TRBV19 and TRBJ1-2; D ambiguous. Germline V CDR1 and CDR2: LNHDA, SQIVND (reference sequence). Trimming pared 1 base from V and 7 bases from J, leaving 4 bases between. This CDR3 has 11 residues. In DNA form, the CDR3 reads TGTGCCAGTAGTATAGGGGCTGGCTACACCTTC. Its translation: CASSIGAGYTF.

Written as DNA, the CDR3 is TGTGCCAGCTTTACAGTCTCCACTGAAGCTTTCTTT. It yields the protein CASFTVSTEAFF. The V gene is TRBV6-5, the J gene TRBJ1-1; D remains ambiguous. Trimming cost V 8 bases and J 4 bases, with 11 bases left between them. The CDR3 is made up of 12 amino acids. CDR1 MNHEY and CDR2 SVGAGI come from the germline V gene.